This T cell receptor beta chain originates from a study of blood T cell repertoires in COVID-19. TCRdb keeps only in-frame clones here, not all; method: immunoSEQ multiplex PCR. The sample shows hundreds of thousands of clones, 70% to 90% of them seen only once. The germline CDR1 and CDR2 sequences are LNHDA and SQIVND (reference sequence). The CDR3 runs to 13 residues. V shed 7 bases, J shed 7 bases, and the junction held 8 bases outside the gene matches. This TCR came from a young woman who had been exposed to COVID-19. The sample consisted of PBMCs or T cells enriched from blood (not recorded which). The rearrangement links TRBV19 to TRBJ2-7; 9 nucleotides agree with TRBD1. The CDR3 nucleotides read TGTGCCAGTAAAGGACAGGGGCCTTTGGAGCAGTACTTC. Amino acid sequence: CASKGQGPLEQYF.